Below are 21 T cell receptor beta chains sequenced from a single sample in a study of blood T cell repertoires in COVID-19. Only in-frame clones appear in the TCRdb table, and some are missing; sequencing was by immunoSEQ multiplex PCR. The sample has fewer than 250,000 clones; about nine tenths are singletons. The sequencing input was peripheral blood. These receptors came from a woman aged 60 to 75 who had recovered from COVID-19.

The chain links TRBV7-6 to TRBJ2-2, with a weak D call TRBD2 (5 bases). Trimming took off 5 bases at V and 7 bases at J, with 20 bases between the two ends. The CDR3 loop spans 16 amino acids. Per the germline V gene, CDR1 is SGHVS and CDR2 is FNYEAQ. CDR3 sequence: CASSNIGRARGGELFF. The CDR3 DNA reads TGTGCCAGCAGCAATATTGGCCGGGCTCGGGGCGGGGAGCTGTTTTTT.

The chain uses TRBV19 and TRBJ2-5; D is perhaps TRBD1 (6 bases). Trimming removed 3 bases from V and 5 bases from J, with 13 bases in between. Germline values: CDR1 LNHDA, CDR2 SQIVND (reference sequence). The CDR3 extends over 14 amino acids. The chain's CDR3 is CASSIMDSLETQYF. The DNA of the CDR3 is TGTGCCAGTAGTATCATGGACAGTCTGGAGACCCAGTACTTC.

The CDR3, as DNA: TGTGCCAGCAGCCCCGGGACAGGATTCTCCTACGAGCAGTACTTC. It specifies CASSPGTGFSYEQYF. The V gene is TRBV11-2, the J gene TRBJ2-7, with TRBD1 matching 8 bases. The CDR3 is 15 residues long. With V trimmed by 5 bases and J by 0 bases, 6 bases remained unmatched. Germline V lookup: CDR1 SGHAT, CDR2 FQNNGV.

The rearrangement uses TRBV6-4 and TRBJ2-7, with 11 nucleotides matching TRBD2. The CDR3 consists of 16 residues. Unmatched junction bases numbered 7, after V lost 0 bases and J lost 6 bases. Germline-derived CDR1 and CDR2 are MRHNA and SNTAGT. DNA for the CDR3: TGTGCCAGCAGTGACTCGAAGGGGCTAGCGGGGGGCGAGCAGTACTTC. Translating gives CASSDSKGLAGGEQYF.

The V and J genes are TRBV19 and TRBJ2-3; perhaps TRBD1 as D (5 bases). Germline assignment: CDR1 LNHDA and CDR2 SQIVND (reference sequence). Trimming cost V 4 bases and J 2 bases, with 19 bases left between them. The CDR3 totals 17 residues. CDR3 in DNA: TGTGCCAGTAGTACCACCCGACAGAAACGTTTCACAGATACGCAGTATTTT. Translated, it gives CASSTTRQKRFTDTQYF.

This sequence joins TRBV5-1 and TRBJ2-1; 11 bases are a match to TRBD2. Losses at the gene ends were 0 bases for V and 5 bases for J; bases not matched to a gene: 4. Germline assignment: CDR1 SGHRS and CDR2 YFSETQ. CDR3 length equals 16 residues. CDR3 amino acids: CASSLGLAGGHNEQFF. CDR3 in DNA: TGCGCCAGCAGCTTGGGGCTAGCGGGGGGCCACAATGAGCAGTTCTTC.

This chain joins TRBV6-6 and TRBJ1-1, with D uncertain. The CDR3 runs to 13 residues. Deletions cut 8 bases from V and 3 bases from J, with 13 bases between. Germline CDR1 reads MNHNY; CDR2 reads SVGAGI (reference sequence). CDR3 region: CASSPDGYTEAFF. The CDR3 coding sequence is TGTGCCAGCTCACCCGACGGGTACACTGAAGCTTTCTTT.

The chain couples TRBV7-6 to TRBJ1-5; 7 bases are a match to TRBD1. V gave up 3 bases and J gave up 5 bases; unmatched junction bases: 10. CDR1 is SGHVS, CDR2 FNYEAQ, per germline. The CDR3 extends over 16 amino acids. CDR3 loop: CASSLLPGTADQPQHF. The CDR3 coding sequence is TGTGCCAGCAGCTTGTTACCCGGGACAGCTGATCAGCCCCAGCATTTT.

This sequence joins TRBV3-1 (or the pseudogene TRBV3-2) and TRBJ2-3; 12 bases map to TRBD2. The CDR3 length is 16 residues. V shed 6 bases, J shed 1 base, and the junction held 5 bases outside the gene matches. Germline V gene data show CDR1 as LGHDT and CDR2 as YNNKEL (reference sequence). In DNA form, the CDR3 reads TGTGCCAGCAGACTTGGACTAGCGGGGCGCACAGATACGCAGTATTTT. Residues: CASRLGLAGRTDTQYF.

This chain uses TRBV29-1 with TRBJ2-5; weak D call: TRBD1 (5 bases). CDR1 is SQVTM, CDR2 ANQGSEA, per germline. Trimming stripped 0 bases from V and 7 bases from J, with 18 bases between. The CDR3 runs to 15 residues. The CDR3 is CSVEDSGAIRGTQYF. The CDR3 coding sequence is TGCAGCGTTGAAGATTCAGGAGCTATAAGGGGGACCCAGTACTTC. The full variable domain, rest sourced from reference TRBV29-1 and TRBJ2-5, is SAVISQKPSRDICQRGTSLTIQCQVDSQVTMMFWYRQQPGQSLTLIATANQGSEATYESGFVIDKFPISRPNLTFSTLTVSNMSPEDSSIYLCSVEDSGAIRGTQYFGPGTRLLVL.

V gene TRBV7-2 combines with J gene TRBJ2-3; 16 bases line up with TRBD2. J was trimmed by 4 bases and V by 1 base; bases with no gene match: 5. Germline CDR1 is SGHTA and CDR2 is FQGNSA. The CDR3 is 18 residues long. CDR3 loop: CASSLVGTSGGAADTQYF. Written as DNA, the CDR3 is TGTGCCAGCAGCTTAGTAGGGACTAGCGGGGGGGCTGCAGATACGCAGTATTTT.

This chain's CDR3 is CASSTPGLSNEQFF. In DNA form, the CDR3 reads TGTGCCAGTAGTACACCGGGACTGAGCAATGAGCAGTTCTTC. This chain uses TRBV19 with TRBJ2-1, with TRBD2 as a possible D gene (6 bases). CDR1 and CDR2 (germline): LNHDA, SQIVND (reference sequence). The V end lost 4 bases, the J end lost 6 bases, and 13 bases lay between the germline ends. The CDR3 consists of 14 residues.

CDR3: CASSHNNEQFF. DNA for the CDR3: TGTGCCAGCAGTCACAACAATGAGCAGTTCTTC. V gene TRBV6-5 combines with J gene TRBJ2-1; the D is unclear. CDR1 MNHEY and CDR2 SVGAGI come from the germline V gene. Trimming shortened V by 5 bases and J by 5 bases, and 4 bases separated the two germline ends. The CDR3 consists of 11 residues.

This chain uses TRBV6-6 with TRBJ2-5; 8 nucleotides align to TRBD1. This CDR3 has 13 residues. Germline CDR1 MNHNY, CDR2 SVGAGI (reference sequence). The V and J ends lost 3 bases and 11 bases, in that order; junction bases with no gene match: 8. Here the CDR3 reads CASSYEGRQGQYF. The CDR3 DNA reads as TGTGCCAGCAGTTATGAGGGCAGACAGGGGCAGTACTTC.

The CDR3 nucleotides read TGTGCCAGCGGACAGGGGGCGGGACAGCCCCAGCATTTT. As protein: CASGQGAGQPQHF. J is TRBJ1-5 and V is TRBV3-1 (or the pseudogene TRBV3-2), with 11 bases that match TRBD1. The CDR3 length is 13 residues. Looked up from germline, CDR1 is LGHDT and CDR2 is YNNKEL (reference sequence). V trimming: 8 bases; J trimming: 7 bases; junction bases outside the gene matches: 4.

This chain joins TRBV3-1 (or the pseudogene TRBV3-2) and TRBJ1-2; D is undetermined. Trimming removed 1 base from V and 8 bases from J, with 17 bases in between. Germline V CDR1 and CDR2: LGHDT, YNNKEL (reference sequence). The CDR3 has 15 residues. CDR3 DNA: TGTGCCAGCAGCCAAGTGGGGAGGCTATTTTACGGCTACACCTTC. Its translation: CASSQVGRLFYGYTF.

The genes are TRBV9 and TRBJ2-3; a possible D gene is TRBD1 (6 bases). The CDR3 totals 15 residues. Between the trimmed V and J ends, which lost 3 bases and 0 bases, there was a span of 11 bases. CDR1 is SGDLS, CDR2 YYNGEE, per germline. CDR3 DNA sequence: TGTGCCAGCAGCGGGGGACATCCCAGCACAGATACGCAGTATTTT. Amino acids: CASSGGHPSTDTQYF.

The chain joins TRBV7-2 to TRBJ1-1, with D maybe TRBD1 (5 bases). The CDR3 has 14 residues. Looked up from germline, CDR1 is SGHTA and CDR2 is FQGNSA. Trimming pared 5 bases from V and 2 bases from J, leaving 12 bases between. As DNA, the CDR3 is TGTGCCAGCAGCCCCCAGGGTGGAAACACTGAAGCTTTCTTT. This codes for CASSPQGGNTEAFF.

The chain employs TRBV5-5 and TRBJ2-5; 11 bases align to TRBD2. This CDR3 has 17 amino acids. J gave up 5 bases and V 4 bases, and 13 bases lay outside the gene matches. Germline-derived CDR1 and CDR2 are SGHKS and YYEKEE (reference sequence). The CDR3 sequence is CASSPRPDSGGVETQYF. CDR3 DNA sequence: TGTGCCAGCAGCCCCAGGCCAGATAGCGGGGGGGTGGAGACCCAGTACTTC.

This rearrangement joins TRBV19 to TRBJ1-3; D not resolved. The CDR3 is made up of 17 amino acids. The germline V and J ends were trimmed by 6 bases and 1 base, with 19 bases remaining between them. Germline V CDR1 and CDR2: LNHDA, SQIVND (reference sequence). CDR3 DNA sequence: TGTGCCAGTAGCAATCAACCCAGACTGATATCTGGAAACACCATATATTTT. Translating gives CASSNQPRLISGNTIYF.

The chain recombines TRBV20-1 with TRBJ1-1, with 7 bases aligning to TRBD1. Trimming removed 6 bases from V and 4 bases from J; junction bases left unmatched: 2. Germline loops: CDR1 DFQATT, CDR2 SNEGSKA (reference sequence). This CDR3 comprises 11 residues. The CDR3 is CSAGDSTEAFF. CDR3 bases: TGCAGTGCCGGGGACAGCACTGAAGCTTTCTTT.